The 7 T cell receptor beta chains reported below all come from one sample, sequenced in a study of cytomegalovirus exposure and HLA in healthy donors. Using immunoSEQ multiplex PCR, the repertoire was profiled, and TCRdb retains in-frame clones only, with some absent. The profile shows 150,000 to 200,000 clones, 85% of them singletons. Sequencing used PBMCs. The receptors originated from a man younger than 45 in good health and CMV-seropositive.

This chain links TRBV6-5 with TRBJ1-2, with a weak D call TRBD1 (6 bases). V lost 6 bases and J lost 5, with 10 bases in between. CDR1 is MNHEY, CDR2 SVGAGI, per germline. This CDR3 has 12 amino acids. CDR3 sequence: CASRSQGYGYTF. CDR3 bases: TGTGCCAGCAGGTCACAGGGATATGGCTACACCTTC.

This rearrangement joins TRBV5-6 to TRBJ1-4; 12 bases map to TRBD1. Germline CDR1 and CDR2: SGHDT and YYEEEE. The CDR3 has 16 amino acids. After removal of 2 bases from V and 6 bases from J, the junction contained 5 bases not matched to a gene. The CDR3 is CASSFGTGGAYEKLFF. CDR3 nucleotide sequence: TGTGCCAGCAGCTTCGGGACAGGGGGCGCGTATGAAAAACTGTTTTTT.

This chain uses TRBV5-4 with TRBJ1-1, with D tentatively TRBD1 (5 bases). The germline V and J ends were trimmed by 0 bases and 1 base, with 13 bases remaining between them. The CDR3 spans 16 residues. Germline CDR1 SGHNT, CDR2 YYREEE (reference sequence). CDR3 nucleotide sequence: TGTGCCAGCAGCTTGGTACCTTGGGGGGGGAACACTGAAGCTTTCTTT. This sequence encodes CASSLVPWGGNTEAFF.

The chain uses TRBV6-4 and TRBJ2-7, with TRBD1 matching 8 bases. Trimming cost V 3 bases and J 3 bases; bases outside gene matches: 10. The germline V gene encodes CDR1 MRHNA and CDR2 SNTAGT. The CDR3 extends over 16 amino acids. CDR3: CASSEGAGQDDYEQYF. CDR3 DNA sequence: TGTGCCAGCAGTGAGGGGGCGGGACAGGACGACTACGAGCAGTACTTC.

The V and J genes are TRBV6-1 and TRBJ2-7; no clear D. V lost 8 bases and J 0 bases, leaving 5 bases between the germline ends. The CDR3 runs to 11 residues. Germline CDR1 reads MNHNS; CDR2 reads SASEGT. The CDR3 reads CASRSSYEQYF. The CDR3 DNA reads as TGTGCCAGCCGGAGCTCCTACGAGCAGTACTTC.

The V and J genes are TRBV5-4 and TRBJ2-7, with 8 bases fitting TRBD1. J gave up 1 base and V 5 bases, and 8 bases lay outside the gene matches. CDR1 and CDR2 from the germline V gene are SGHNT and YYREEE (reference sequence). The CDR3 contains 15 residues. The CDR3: CASRDGTGESYEQYF. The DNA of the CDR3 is TGTGCCAGCAGGGACGGGACAGGAGAGTCCTACGAGCAGTACTTC.

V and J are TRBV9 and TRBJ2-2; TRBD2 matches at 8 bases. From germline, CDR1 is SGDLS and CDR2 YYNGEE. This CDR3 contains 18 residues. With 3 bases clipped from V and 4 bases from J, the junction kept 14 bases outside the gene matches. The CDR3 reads CASSGGRGTRRLTGELFF. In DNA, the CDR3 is TGTGCCAGCAGCGGGGGGAGGGGGACTAGACGTCTCACCGGGGAGCTGTTTTTT. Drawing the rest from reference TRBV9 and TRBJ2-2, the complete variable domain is DSGVTQTPKHLITATGQRVTLRCSPRSGDLSVYWYQQSLDQGLQFLIQYYNGEERAKGNILERFSAQQFPDLHSELNLSSLELGDSALYFCASSGGRGTRRLTGELFFGEGSRLTVL.